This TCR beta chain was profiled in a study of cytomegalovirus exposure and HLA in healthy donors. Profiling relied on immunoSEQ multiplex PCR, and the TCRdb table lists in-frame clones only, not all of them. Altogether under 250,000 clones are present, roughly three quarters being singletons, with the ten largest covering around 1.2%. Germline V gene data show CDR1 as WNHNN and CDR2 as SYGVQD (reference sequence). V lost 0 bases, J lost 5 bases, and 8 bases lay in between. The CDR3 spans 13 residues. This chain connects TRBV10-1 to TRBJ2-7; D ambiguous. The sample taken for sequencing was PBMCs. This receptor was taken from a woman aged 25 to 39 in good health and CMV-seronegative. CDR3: CASSESGSHEQYF. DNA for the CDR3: TGCGCCAGCAGTGAGTCGGGTAGCCACGAGCAGTACTTC.